These 2 T cell receptor beta chains came from one sample sequenced in a study of blood T cell repertoires in COVID-19. The method was immunoSEQ multiplex PCR; TCRdb's version includes in-frame clones alone and lacks a portion of them. The data hold more than 50,000 clones, with about 74% observed a single time. The sequenced material came from peripheral blood. The receptor source for this set is an elderly woman with acute or convalescent COVID-19.

The chain employs TRBV6-5 and TRBJ1-6; tentatively, D is TRBD1 (5 bases). Germline lookup yields CDR1 MNHEY and CDR2 SVGAGI. The CDR3 has 15 amino acids. V was trimmed by 3 bases and J by 7 bases, leaving 13 bases between them. CDR3 sequence reads: CASSYDRSTNSPLHF. The DNA for the CDR3 is TGTGCCAGCAGTTATGACAGATCAACAAATTCACCCCTCCACTTT.

The chain recombines TRBV9 with TRBJ2-2; 9 bases map to TRBD1. Germline CDR1 is SGDLS and CDR2 is YYNGEE. The CDR3 runs 15 residues. The V and J ends lost 4 bases and 2 bases, in that order; junction bases with no gene match: 3. The CDR3 nucleotides are TGTGCCAGCAGCCCACAGGGGGCCAACACCGGGGAGCTGTTTTTT. Its protein product is CASSPQGANTGELFF.